This entry lists 2 T cell receptor beta chains sequenced from one sample in a study of CD8 T cells in Susac syndrome (dated by TCRdb to between 2018 and 2020). Libraries were built with the immunoSEQ multiplex PCR assay. RNA was extracted with the RNeasy kit and about 0.5 to 1 ug was reverse transcribed using random hexamers. TCRdb cleaned the public reads at Q25 with fastp, built clones with MiXCR and kept in-frame beta chains. Each entry merges the rows of one CDR3 protein and shows their most common DNA and genes. Recorded for this sample are roughly 400,000 distinct CDR3 sequences; approximately 85% of them occurred a single time. About 0.1% of the sample is in the top ten clones. The specimen sequenced was CD8+ T cells from PBMCs. The source of these receptors is a human donor with multiple sclerosis.

The V call is TRBV24-1, the J call TRBJ2-7; D could derive from TRBD1 or TRBD2 (5 bases each). CDR3 length: 15 amino acids. The V end lost 10 bases, the J end lost 2 bases, and 20 bases lay between the germline ends. Per germline, CDR1 KGHDR and CDR2 SFDVKD. CDR3 nucleotides: TGTGCCACGGAGACGAGGGGTCAAACTGCCTACGAGCAGTACTTC. This gives the protein CATETRGQTAYEQYF.

CDR3 region: CAWSAAGDNYGYTF. The DNA of the CDR3 is TGTGCCTGGAGTGCGGCAGGGGATAACTATGGCTACACCTTC. This rearrangement joins TRBV30 to TRBJ1-2; the D gene is possibly TRBD1 (6 bases). CDR3 length equals 14 residues. Germline CDR1 GTSNPN, CDR2 SVGIG (reference sequence). Deletions cut 1 base from V and 1 base from J, with 10 bases between.